Listed below are T cell receptor beta chains from one sample, sequenced in a study of glioma-infiltrating T cells. TCRdb analysed the multiplex PCR reads with MiXCR anew, one entry per CDR3 protein. This table has 300,000 to 450,000 distinct CDR3 sequences, approximately 42% appearing once. Material for sequencing was glioma tissue, nonneoplastic brain tissue, or PBMCs (not recorded which). These receptors all stem from a human donor with low-grade glioma or glioblastoma, undergoing nonglioma brain surgery, or in good health (not recorded which). CDR3s include the opening cysteine and the closing phenylalanine or tryptophan. D genes are given only for firm matches. Some rows have no size entry. The others give once, few or many, or a class for an expanded clone.

v_gene	j_gene	abundance	d_gene	CDR3nt	CDR3aa
TRBV18	TRBJ2-7	.	.	TGTGCCAGCTCACCAGAACAGAATTCATACGAGCAGTACTTC	CASSPEQNSYEQYF
TRBV6-4	TRBJ2-3	.	TRBD2	TGTGCCAGCAGTGTTGGTAGCGGGGGTACAGATACGCAGTATTTT	CASSVGSGGTDTQYF
TRBV20-1	TRBJ1-2	.	TRBD1	TGCAGTGCTGGAGGGGGACAGGGGGTCTATGGCTACACCTTC	CSAGGGQGVYGYTF
TRBV5-5	TRBJ2-3	.	.	TGTGCCAGCAGCTTGGGCATGGGGCTGACAGATACGCAGTATTTT	CASSLGMGLTDTQYF
TRBV20-1	TRBJ1-2	few	.	TGCAGTGCGAGAGAGGGGGGATTCTATGGCTACACCTTC	CSAREGGFYGYTF
TRBV28	TRBJ2-3	many	TRBD1	TGTGCCAGCAGTTCAAACGGGGACAGGGGGGCAGATACGCAGTATTTT	CASSSNGDRGADTQYF
TRBV5-1	TRBJ2-1	.	.	TGCGCCAGCAGCGTAGATATGGGCTACAATGAGCAGTTCTTC	CASSVDMGYNEQFF
TRBV12-3/TRBV12-4	TRBJ1-1	few	TRBD1	TGTGCCAGCAGTTTACAGGGGGTACAAGCTTTCTTT	CASSLQGVQAFF
TRBV28	TRBJ1-2	many	TRBD1	TGTGCCAGCAGGGGGACAGGGGGCGGGTATGGCTACACCTTC	CASRGTGGGYGYTF
TRBV29-1	TRBJ2-3	.	TRBD2	TGCAGCGTTGAAACTAGCGGAGATACGCAGTATTTT	CSVETSGDTQYF
TRBV19	TRBJ1-6	few	.	TGTGCCAGTAGTTCCTTCCTCGGGTCACCCCTCCACTTT	CASSSFLGSPLHF
TRBV27	TRBJ2-1	.	TRBD2	TGTGCCAGCAGTTTAGTAGCGGGAGCCGGTGAGCAGTTCTTC	CASSLVAGAGEQFF
TRBV20-1	TRBJ1-1	.	.	TGCAGTGCAATCGATTCACTTACCCGAAACACTGAAGCTTTCTTT	CSAIDSLTRNTEAFF
TRBV27	TRBJ2-5	many	TRBD1	TGTGCCAGCAGTAAACCCGGGACAGGGCAAGAGACCCAGTACTTC	CASSKPGTGQETQYF
TRBV20-1	TRBJ2-1	.	.	TGCAGTGCTAGAGAGGGGGCTCGGAATGAGCAGTTCTTC	CSAREGARNEQFF
TRBV29-1	TRBJ2-3	.	TRBD2	TGCAGCGTTGAACGCGGGGGGCGAGGTACGCAGTATTTT	CSVERGGRGTQYF
TRBV15	TRBJ2-3	many	.	TGTGCCACCAGCAGATTGGAACGGTCCTTGGATACGCAGTATTTT	CATSRLERSLDTQYF
TRBV7-9	TRBJ1-5	few	TRBD1	TGTGCCAGCAGCTTAGGGACAGGGGGCAACCAGCCCCAGCATTTT	CASSLGTGGNQPQHF
TRBV28	TRBJ2-1	.	.	TGTGCCAGCAGTTCCCTCTTGGGCACGATTGGCGACAATGAGCAGTTCTTC	CASSSLLGTIGDNEQFF
TRBV19	TRBJ2-7	few	.	TGTGCCAGTAGTATAGACGGTGGGGCCTCCTACGAGCAGTACTTC	CASSIDGGASYEQYF
TRBV27	TRBJ2-2	once	TRBD2	TGTGCCAGCTGCCCCGGGAGGCCTCTGAACACCGGGGAGCTGTTTTTT	CASCPGRPLNTGELFF
TRBV6-1	TRBJ2-2	.	.	TGTGCCAGCAGTCCCGGGGTGAGCGGGGAGCTGTTTTTT	CASSPGVSGELFF
TRBV20-1	TRBJ2-1	.	.	TGCAGTGCTAGTCTAGGGATCAATGAGCAGTTCTTC	CSASLGINEQFF
TRBV4-1	TRBJ2-7	.	.	TGCGCCAGCAGCCAAGATCGGGCTACTCCGCAGTACTTC	CASSQDRATPQYF
TRBV7-2	TRBJ2-3	few	TRBD2	TGTGCCAGCAGCTTAGTCGGGGGGGGAGATACGCAGTATTTT	CASSLVGGGDTQYF
TRBV7-3	TRBJ1-1	.	.	TGTGCCAGCAGCAGTAGAGTCGGGCCAAACACTGAAGCTTTCTTT	CASSSRVGPNTEAFF
TRBV28	TRBJ2-1	.	.	TGTGCCAGCAGTTCCCTGACAAGGTATGAGCAGTTCTTC	CASSSLTRYEQFF
TRBV20-1	TRBJ2-1	many	.	TGCAGTGCTAGATACCCTTTAGGGCCCACCAATGAGCAGTTCTTC	CSARYPLGPTNEQFF
TRBV14	TRBJ1-2	.	TRBD1	TGTGCCAGCAGCCAAGGACAGGGGCTATATTTCTATGGCTACACCTTC	CASSQGQGLYFYGYTF
TRBV28	TRBJ1-1	few	.	TGTGCCAGCAGTTTAGCAGGGGCAATTGAAGCTTTCTTT	CASSLAGAIEAFF
TRBV4-2	TRBJ1-4	.	TRBD1	TGTGCCAGAGGACAGGTTTCTGGGGATGAAAAACTGTTTTTT	CARGQVSGDEKLFF
TRBV6-1	TRBJ1-1	many	.	TGTGCCAGCAGGGGGGGGGGCACTGAAGCTTTCTTT	CASRGGGTEAFF
TRBV27	TRBJ2-2	many	TRBD2	TGTGCCAGCAGGGGACTAGCGCTATACACCGGGGAGCTGTTTTTT	CASRGLALYTGELFF
TRBV24-1	TRBJ1-5	once	.	TGTGCCACCAGTGACCCATCAGAGCCCCAGCATTTT	CATSDPSEPQHF
TRBV29-1	TRBJ2-3	.	TRBD2	TGCAGCGCTGAAGATCTACGGCATGGGCTAGCGGGAGGGCCCGCGCCAGATACGCAGTATTTT	CSAEDLRHGLAGGPAPDTQYF
TRBV6-1	TRBJ1-5	many	.	TGTGCCAGCAGTAAGAAAGACAGCAATCAGCCCCAGCATTTT	CASSKKDSNQPQHF
TRBV15	TRBJ2-1	.	.	TGTGCCACCAGCAGAGGGAAGCGGTTCGGCGCGCACAATGAGCAGTTCTTC	CATSRGKRFGAHNEQFF
TRBV10-3	TRBJ2-7	.	.	TGTGCCATCAGCGAGCCCGAGAGTACCTACGAGCAGTACTTC	CAISEPESTYEQYF
TRBV28	TRBJ1-1	many	.	TGTGCCAGCAGTCGGCGTGAAGCTTTCTTT	CASSRREAFF
TRBV7-3	TRBJ2-3	.	TRBD1	TGTGCCAGCAGCCTCGGGACAGCTAGCACAGATACGCAGTATTTT	CASSLGTASTDTQYF
TRBV6-1	TRBJ1-4	many	.	TGTGCCAGCAGTGAATGGAGCGACCCAACTAATGAAAAACTGTTTTTT	CASSEWSDPTNEKLFF
TRBV20-1	TRBJ2-2	many	.	TGCAGTGCTGTTCTCAGGGGCCTTAACACCGGGGAGCTGTTTTTT	CSAVLRGLNTGELFF
TRBV20-1	TRBJ2-7	.	TRBD2	TGCAGTGCTCAGACTAGCGGGAGAAGCGAGCAGTACTTC	CSAQTSGRSEQYF
TRBV28	TRBJ1-1	many	.	TGTGCCAGCAGTTTACCACTGACAGCGAACACTGAAGCTTTCTTT	CASSLPLTANTEAFF
TRBV27	TRBJ1-1	.	TRBD1	TGTGCCAGCAGTCCCCCTAACAGGGGTCGGACTGAAGCTTTCTTT	CASSPPNRGRTEAFF
TRBV27	TRBJ2-7	few	TRBD1	TGTGCCAGCAGCCCTTGGGGGGACAGGGGGGACTACGAGCAGTACTTC	CASSPWGDRGDYEQYF
TRBV4-1	TRBJ2-1	.	TRBD2	TGCGCCAGCAGCCAAGACCCGGGACTAGCGGCCAATGAGCAGTTCTTC	CASSQDPGLAANEQFF
TRBV6-4	TRBJ2-5	few	TRBD2	TGCGCCAGCGGGGGACCCTCCGAGACCCAGTACTTC	CASGGPSETQYF
TRBV4-3	TRBJ1-5	.	.	TGCGCCAGCAGCCCTCAGGCACAGAACAACAATCAGCCCCAGCATTTT	CASSPQAQNNNQPQHF
TRBV12-3/TRBV12-4	TRBJ1-4	.	.	TGTGCCAGCAGATCTATTCATTTAGGTCTGTTTTTT	CASRSIHLGLFF
TRBV18	TRBJ2-6	.	.	TGTGCCAGCTCACCCCAGTTCTCTGGGGCCAACGTCCTGACTTTC	CASSPQFSGANVLTF
TRBV7-2	TRBJ2-3	few	.	TGTGCCAGCAGCTCCTGGGCGAACTCCGATACGCAGTATTTT	CASSSWANSDTQYF
TRBV6-5	TRBJ1-6	many	.	TGTGCCAGCAGTTACTCGACCCACGGAGGAACTTATTCACCCCTCCACTTT	CASSYSTHGGTYSPLHF
TRBV20-1	TRBJ1-5	many	.	TGCAGTGCTAGACAGGCGGTTTATCAGCCCCAGCATTTT	CSARQAVYQPQHF
TRBV19	TRBJ2-2	.	.	TGTGCCAGCGCTTTAGGGGGCTTACTAGCGGAGAACACCGGGGAGCTGTTTTTT	CASALGGLLAENTGELFF